Given below is one T cell receptor beta chain in context. The data were taken from a study of molecular identifiers for immune sequencing clone quantification. TCRdb passed the PCR reads through MiXCR, listing each CDR3 protein once. The sample lists hundreds of thousands of distinct CDR3 sequences; about 25% were seen once. Trimming took 6 bases from V and 2 from J; bases not matched to a gene: 10. Germline values: CDR1 MNHEY, CDR2 SVGEGT. The CDR3 consists of 15 residues. Material for sequencing was naive CD8+ T cells from blood, with Jurkat cell RNA spiked in. Subset here: FACS-sorted CD8+CD4-CCR7+CD45RA+ naive T cells. This TCR came from a human donor in good health. Some libraries in this study had Jurkat cell RNA spiked in. The chain is built from TRBV6-2 or TRBV6-3 and TRBJ2-7, with 7 bases lining up with TRBD2. The CDR3, as DNA: TGTGCCAGCAGCCGGGGGAGCGGGGCAACCTACGAGCAGTACTTC. Amino acids: CASSRGSGATYEQYF.